Included here is one T cell receptor beta chain sequence, with context. Original methodology: Amplification with reference gene primers provided the estimates of nucleated cell counts. Using immunoSEQ multiplex PCR, the repertoire was profiled, and TCRdb retains in-frame clones only, with some absent. That table is the source of V, J and clone size, and D and trimming were worked out from the DNA. Among 350,000 to 400,000 clones, roughly nine tenths were seen once, and the ten largest hold 0.7% to 0.95%. This study enrolled people aged roughly 18 to 90 from about two dozen US geographic areas. The CDR3 totals 15 residues. Germline V gene sequence: CDR1 KGHSH, CDR2 LQKENI. The J segment lost 2 bases and the V segment lost 3 bases, leaving 1 base of the junction unmatched. These data originate in a study of blood T cell repertoires in COVID-19.

Sequencing was done on a sample of PBMCs or T cells enriched from blood (not recorded which). The chain couples TRBV18 to TRBJ2-2, with 9 bases matching TRBD1. The source of this sequence is a woman between 40 and 55 years old who had been exposed to COVID-19. The DNA of the CDR3 is TGTGCCAGCTCACCGGACAGGGGAAACACCGGGGAGCTGTTTTTT. Protein sequence: CASSPDRGNTGELFF.